The clone carrying this TCR beta chain has only one observation. Its antigen is unidentified. The record originates from a study of cytomegalovirus exposure and HLA in healthy donors. Study results and caveats: Immune exposure was documented only through CMV serostatus. A likely sequencing artifact accounted for one observed cluster of highly shared sequence variants. Investigators reported 164 TCR beta chains as tied to cytomegalovirus.

J lost 5 bases, V lost 5 bases, and 5 bases had no gene match. The CDR3 contains 14 residues. The germline V gene has CDR1 MNHEY and CDR2 SMNVEV (reference sequence). 13 Jbeta primers and 60 Vbeta primers were used for the PCR. The protocol was immunoSEQ multiplex PCR, while the TCRdb copy is restricted to in-frame clones and leaves out a portion. Counted here are about 160,000 clones, 80% to 90% occurring once; the ten biggest clones make up around 6.7%. This chain connects TRBV27 to TRBJ1-1; TRBD1 matches 10 bases. Sequencing used PBMCs. The origin of this receptor is a woman in her thirties in good health and CMV-seropositive. CDR3 DNA: TGTGCCAGCAGTATGACAGGGGGCCATACTGAAGCTTTCTTT. It yields the protein CASSMTGGHTEAFF.